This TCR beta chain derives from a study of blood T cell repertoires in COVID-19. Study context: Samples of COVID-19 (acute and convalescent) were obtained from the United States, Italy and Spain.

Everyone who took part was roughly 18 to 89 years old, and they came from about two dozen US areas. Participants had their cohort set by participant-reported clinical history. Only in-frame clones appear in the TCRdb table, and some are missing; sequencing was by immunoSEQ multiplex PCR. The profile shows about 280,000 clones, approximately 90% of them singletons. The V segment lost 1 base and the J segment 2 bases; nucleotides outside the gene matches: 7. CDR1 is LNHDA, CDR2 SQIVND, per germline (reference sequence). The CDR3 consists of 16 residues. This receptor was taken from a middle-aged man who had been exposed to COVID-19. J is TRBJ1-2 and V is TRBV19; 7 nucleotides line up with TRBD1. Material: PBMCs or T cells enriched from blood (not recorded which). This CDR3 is CASSIGTGDVNYGYTF. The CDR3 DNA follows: TGTGCCAGTAGTATAGGGACAGGAGATGTCAACTATGGCTACACCTTC.